Each of the 6 T cell receptor beta chains below was sequenced from the same sample in a study of molecular identifiers for immune sequencing clone quantification. TCRdb re-called the PCR reads through MiXCR, storing one row per CDR3 protein. Among over 600,000 distinct CDR3 sequences, 15% to 20% were seen once, and the ten largest hold roughly 0.85%. The sample was naive CD8+ T cells from blood, with Jurkat cell RNA spiked in. The subset here: FACS-sorted CD8+CD4-CCR7+CD45RA+ naive T cells. The source is a human donor in good health. Some libraries in this study had Jurkat cell RNA spiked in.

V is TRBV27 and J is TRBJ2-7; 10 bases map to TRBD1. This CDR3 is 14 amino acids long. Looked up from germline, CDR1 is MNHEY and CDR2 is SMNVEV (reference sequence). The junction had 5 bases not matched to a gene; V was cut back by 6 bases and J by 3 bases. CDR3 region: CASRSTGGLYEQYF. CDR3 in DNA: TGTGCCAGCAGATCGACAGGGGGCCTCTACGAGCAGTACTTC.

A word on this clonotype: A clone one base away is much larger, so this may be a read error. DNA for the CDR3: TGTGCCGGCAGTACCGGGACGGGGAGCTCCTACGAGCAGTACTTC. Translated, it gives CAGSTGTGSSYEQYF. The chain recombines TRBV2 with TRBJ2-7; the D gene could be TRBD1 or TRBD2 (5 bases each). The CDR3 extends over 15 amino acids. Germline lookup yields CDR1 SNHLY and CDR2 FYNNEI.

This clonotype was seen ten or more times. The chain couples TRBV6-2 or TRBV6-3 to TRBJ2-3, with 7 bases matching TRBD2. Trimming took 4 bases from V and 2 from J; bases not matched to a gene: 9. CDR3 length equals 16 residues. Germline V CDR1 and CDR2: MNHEY, SVGEGT. The CDR3 is CASSWISGMYTDTQYF. In DNA form, the CDR3 reads TGTGCCAGCAGTTGGATCAGCGGGATGTACACAGATACGCAGTATTTT.

As concerns this clonotype: This may stem from a read error, because a much larger clone lies one nucleotide away. The J gene is TRBJ1-1, the V gene TRBV5-6; D is ambiguous. Germline CDR1 SGHDT, CDR2 YYEEEE. The CDR3 has 15 residues. Trimming took off 2 bases at V and 4 bases at J, with 15 bases between the two ends. The CDR3 protein is CASSFVGIGITEAFF. For the CDR3, the DNA is TGTGCCAGCAGCTTTGTAGGGATAGGGATCACTGAAGCTTTCTTT.

This clonotype was seen repeatedly, ten times or more. The chain carries TRBV5-6 and TRBJ2-7, with D tentatively TRBD2 (5 bases). The germline V and J ends were trimmed by 4 bases and 7 bases, with 15 bases remaining between them. CDR1 and CDR2 from the germline V gene are SGHDT and YYEEEE. This CDR3 contains 13 residues. The CDR3 loop is CASSLEPTGEQYF. CDR3 in DNA: TGTGCCAGCAGCCTCGAACCGACGGGGGAGCAGTACTTC.

This clonotype has a count of ten or more. This rearrangement joins TRBV4-1 to TRBJ2-7; a weak D match, TRBD2 (6 bases). Deletions cut 1 base from V and 5 bases from J, with 9 bases between. CDR3 length: 13 residues. Germline V gene lookup returns CDR1 MGHRA and CDR2 YSYEKL. CDR3 coding DNA: TGCGCCAGCAGCCAAGGGGCGGGGAACGAGCAGTACTTC. Residues: CASSQGAGNEQYF.